Sequencing of this T cell receptor (beta chain) was carried out in a study of beta chain features in type 1 diabetes. All of the isolated RNA was reverse transcribed, so expressed TCRB transcripts were sequenced. The method was immunoSEQ multiplex PCR; TCRdb's version includes in-frame clones alone and lacks a portion of them. The sample gives about 620,000 clones, less than 20% of which show up once; about 0.086% is in the top ten. This CDR3 has 15 amino acids. The V and J ends lost 9 bases and 6 bases respectively, with 23 bases between them. Germline CDR1 is SGHTA and CDR2 is FQGNSA. This sequence was found in a man younger than 35 in good health. The chain couples TRBV7-2 to TRBJ1-2; D uncertain. The sample taken for sequencing was naive CD4+ T cells from blood. The CDR3 nucleotides read TGTGCCAGTCAAGCTGCCTTATCAAGGGTAAATGGCTACACCTTC. This encodes CASQAALSRVNGYTF.